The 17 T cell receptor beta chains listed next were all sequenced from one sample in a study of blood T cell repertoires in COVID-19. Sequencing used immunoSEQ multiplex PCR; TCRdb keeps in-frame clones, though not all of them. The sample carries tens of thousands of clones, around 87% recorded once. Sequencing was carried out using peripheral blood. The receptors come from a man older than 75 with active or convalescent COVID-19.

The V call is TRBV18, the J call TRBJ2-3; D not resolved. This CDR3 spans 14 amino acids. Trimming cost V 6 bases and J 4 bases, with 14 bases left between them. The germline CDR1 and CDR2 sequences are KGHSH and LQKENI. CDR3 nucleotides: TGTGCCAGCTCTCTAGGTTTTGCGTCAGATACGCAGTATTTT. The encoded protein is CASSLGFASDTQYF.

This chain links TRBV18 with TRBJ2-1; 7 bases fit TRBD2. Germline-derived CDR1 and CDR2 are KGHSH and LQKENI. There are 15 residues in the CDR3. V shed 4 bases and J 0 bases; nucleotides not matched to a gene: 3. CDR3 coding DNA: TGTGCCAGCTCACACGGCGGGAGCTCCTACAATGAGCAGTTCTTC. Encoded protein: CASSHGGSSYNEQFF.

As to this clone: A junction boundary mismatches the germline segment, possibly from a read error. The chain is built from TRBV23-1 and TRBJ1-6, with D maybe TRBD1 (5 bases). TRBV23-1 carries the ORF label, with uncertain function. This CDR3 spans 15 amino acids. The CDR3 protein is CASSHLGGVNPPLHF. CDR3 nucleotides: TGCGCCAGCAGTCATTTGGGGGGGGTTAATCCACCCCTCCACTTT.

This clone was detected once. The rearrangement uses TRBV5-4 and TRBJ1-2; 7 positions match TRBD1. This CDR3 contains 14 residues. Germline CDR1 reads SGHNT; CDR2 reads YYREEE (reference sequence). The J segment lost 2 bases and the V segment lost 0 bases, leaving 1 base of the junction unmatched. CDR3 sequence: CASSLGQGNYGYTF. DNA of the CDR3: TGTGCCAGCAGCTTGGGACAGGGAAACTATGGCTACACCTTC.

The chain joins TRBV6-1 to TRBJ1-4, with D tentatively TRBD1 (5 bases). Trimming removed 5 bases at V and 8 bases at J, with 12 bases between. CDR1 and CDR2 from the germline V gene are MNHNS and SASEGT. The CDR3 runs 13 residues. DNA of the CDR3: TGTGCCAGCAGTAGGGACTTTAACGAAAAACTGTTTTTT. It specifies CASSRDFNEKLFF.

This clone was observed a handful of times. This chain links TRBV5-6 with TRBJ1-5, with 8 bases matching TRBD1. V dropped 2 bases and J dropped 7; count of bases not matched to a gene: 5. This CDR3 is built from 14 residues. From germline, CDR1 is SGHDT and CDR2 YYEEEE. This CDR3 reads CASSLGQGGQPQHF. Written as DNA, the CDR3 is TGTGCCAGCAGCTTAGGACAGGGAGGACAGCCCCAGCATTTT.

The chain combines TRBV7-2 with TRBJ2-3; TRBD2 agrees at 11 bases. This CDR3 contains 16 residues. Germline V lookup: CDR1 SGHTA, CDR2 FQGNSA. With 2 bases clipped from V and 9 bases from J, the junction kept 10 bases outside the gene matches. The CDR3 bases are TGTGCCAGCAGCTTATTAGTAGCGGGGGGGCCGGGAACGCAGTATTTT. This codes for CASSLLVAGGPGTQYF.

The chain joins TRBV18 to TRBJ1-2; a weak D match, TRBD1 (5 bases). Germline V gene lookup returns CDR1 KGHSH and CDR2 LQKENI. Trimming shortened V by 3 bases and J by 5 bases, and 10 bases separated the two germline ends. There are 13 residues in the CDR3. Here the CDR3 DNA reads TGTGCCAGCTCACCGGACAAGCGTTATGGCTACACCTTC. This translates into CASSPDKRYGYTF.

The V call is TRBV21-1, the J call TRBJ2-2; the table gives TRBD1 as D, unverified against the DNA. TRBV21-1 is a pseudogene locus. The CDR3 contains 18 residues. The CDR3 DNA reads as TGTGCCAGCAGCAAAAGGCGAAGGGGTCGGGACATCACCGGGGAGCTGTTTTTT. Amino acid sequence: CASSKRRRGRDITGELFF.

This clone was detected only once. The CDR3 reads CASSEGQNNREAFF. CDR3 in DNA: TGTGCCAGCAGTGAGGGACAGAACAATCGGGAAGCTTTCTTT. The V call is TRBV6-1, the J call TRBJ1-1, with 7 positions matching TRBD1. V trimming: 3 bases; J trimming: 8 bases; junction bases outside the gene matches: 9. The CDR3 extends over 14 amino acids. Germline lookup yields CDR1 MNHNS and CDR2 SASEGT.

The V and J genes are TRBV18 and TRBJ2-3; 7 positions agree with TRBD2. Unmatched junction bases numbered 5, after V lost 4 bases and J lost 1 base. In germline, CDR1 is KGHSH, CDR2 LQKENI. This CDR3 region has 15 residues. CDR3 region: CASSRTSVGTDTQYF. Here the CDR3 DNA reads TGTGCCAGCTCACGTACTAGCGTCGGCACAGATACGCAGTATTTT.

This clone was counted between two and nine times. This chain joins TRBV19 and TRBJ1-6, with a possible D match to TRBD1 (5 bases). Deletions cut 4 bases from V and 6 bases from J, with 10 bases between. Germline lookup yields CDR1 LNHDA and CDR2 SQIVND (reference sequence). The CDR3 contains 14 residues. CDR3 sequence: CASSTGTINSPLHF. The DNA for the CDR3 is TGTGCCAGTAGTACCGGGACTATTAATTCACCCCTCCACTTT.

CDR3 residues: CASSLVSEYYGYTF. CDR3 nucleotide sequence: TGCGCCAGCAGCTTGGTGTCGGAGTACTATGGCTACACCTTC. V usage is TRBV5-1 and J usage is TRBJ1-2; no clear D gene. The germline V gene encodes CDR1 SGHRS and CDR2 YFSETQ. The CDR3 is 14 amino acids. The V end was cut by 0 bases, the J end by 3 bases, with 9 bases between.

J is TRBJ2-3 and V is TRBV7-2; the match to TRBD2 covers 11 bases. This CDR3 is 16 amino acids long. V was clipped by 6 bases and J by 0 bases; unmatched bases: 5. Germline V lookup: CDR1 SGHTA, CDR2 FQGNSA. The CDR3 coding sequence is TGTGCCAGCAGTTCACTAGCGGGGGCTAGCACAGATACGCAGTATTTT. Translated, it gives CASSSLAGASTDTQYF.

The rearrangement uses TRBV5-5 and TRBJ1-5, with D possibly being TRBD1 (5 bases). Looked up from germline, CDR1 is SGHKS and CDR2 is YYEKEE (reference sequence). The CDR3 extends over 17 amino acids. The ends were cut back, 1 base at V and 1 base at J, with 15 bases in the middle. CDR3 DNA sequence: TGTGCCAGCAGCTTGATGGGGGGGAGACAAAGCAATCAGCCCCAGCATTTT. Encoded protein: CASSLMGGRQSNQPQHF. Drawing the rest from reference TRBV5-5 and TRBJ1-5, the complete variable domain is DAGVTQSPTHLIKTRGQQVTLRCSPISGHKSVSWYQQVLGQGPQFIFQYYEKEERGRGNFPDRFSARQFPNYSSELNVNALLLGDSALYLCASSLMGGRQSNQPQHFGDGTRLSIL.

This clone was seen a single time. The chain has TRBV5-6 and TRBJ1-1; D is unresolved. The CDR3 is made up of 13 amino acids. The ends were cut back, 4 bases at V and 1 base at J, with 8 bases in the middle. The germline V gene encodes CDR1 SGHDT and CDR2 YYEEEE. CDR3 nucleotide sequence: TGTGCCAGCAGCGTGGTAAAGAACACTGAAGCTTTCTTT. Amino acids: CASSVVKNTEAFF.

The CDR3 spells CDGKGQGINSPLHF. CDR3 DNA sequence: TGTGACGGAAAGGGACAGGGTATCAATTCACCCCTCCACTTT. The chain links TRBV24-1 to TRBJ1-6; 9 positions agree with TRBD1. The CDR3 has 14 residues. Germline V gene lookup returns CDR1 KGHDR and CDR2 SFDVKD.